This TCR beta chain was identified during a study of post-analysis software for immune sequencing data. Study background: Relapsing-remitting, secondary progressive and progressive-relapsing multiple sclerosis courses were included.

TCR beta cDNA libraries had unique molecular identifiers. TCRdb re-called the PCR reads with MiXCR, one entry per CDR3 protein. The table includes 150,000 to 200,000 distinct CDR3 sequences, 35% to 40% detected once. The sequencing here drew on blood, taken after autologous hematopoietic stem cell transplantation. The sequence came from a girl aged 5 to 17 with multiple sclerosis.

CDR3 region: CASSWAANTEAFF. The CDR3 DNA sequence: TGCGCCAGCAGCTGGGCAGCGAACACTGAAGCTTTCTTT. The chain is built from TRBV5-1 and TRBJ1-1; D call uncertain. Trimming shortened V by 3 bases and J by 1 base, and 7 bases separated the two germline ends. The CDR3 extends over 13 amino acids. The germline V gene has CDR1 SGHRS and CDR2 YFSETQ.